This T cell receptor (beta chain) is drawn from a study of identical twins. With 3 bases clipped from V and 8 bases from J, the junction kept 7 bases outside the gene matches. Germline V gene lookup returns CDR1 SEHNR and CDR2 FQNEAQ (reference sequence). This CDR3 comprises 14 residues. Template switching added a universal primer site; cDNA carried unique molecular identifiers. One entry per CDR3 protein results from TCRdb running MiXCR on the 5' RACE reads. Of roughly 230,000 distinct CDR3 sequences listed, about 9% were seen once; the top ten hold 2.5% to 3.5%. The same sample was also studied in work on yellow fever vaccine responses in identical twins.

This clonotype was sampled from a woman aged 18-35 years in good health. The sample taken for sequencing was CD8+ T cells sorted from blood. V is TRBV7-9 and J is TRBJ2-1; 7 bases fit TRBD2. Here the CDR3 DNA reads TGTGCCAGCAGCTTTAGCGGGTGGCTCGATGAGCAGTTCTTC. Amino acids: CASSFSGWLDEQFF.